The entry below describes one T cell receptor beta chain. The antigen remains undetermined. This CDR3 has 11 residues. V shed 11 bases and J shed 1 base, with 8 bases lying between them. CDR1 and CDR2 from the germline V gene are SEHNR and FQNEAQ (reference sequence). This specimen belongs to a study of blood T cells in healthy people across ages. A sample-barcoded 5' primer and a J-beta primer mix were used in a second PCR of roughly 7 to 11 cycles. Each sample yielded at least 2.5 million CDR3-containing paired-end reads. TCRdb independently ran MiXCR on the 5' RACE reads; one entry per CDR3 protein. The sample has about 1.5 million distinct CDR3 sequences; 40% to 45% are singletons. Per-sample yields of isolated PBMCs were at least 7 million. Study-level results: Both naive CD4+ cell counts and diversity were greater in long-lived donors than in aged donors. Strongly correlated with naive T cell percentage was TCR beta diversity.

Specimen: blood. This TCR derives from a woman aged 18-29 years in good health. The chain has TRBV7-9 and TRBJ1-2; unclear D gene. The CDR3 region is CAGENNYGYTF. The CDR3 nucleotides are TGTGCCGGGGAAAATAACTATGGCTACACCTTC.